Below, 9 T cell receptor beta chains from the same sample are listed, as sequenced in a study of T cell responses to AZD1222 COVID-19 vaccine. The method was immunoSEQ multiplex PCR; TCRdb's version includes in-frame clones alone and lacks a portion of them. This table holds 77,000 or so clones, about nine tenths found once. The source was peripheral blood, collected 28 days after the second AZD1222 dose. The receptors were gathered from an adult who received the AZD1222 COVID-19 vaccine.

The chain couples TRBV6-2 or TRBV6-3 to TRBJ2-1; 7 bases match TRBD2. The CDR3 length is 16 residues. Germline trimming cut 2 bases from V and 7 bases from J; bases unmatched to any gene: 11. CDR1 and CDR2 from the germline V gene are MNHEY and SVGEGT. The CDR3 sequence: CASSYPRLAGSNEQFF. The CDR3 DNA follows: TGTGCCAGCAGTTACCCCCGACTAGCCGGTTCAAATGAGCAGTTCTTC.

This chain links TRBV5-6 with TRBJ1-5; no clear D. The germline V gene has CDR1 SGHDT and CDR2 YYEEEE. The CDR3 is 13 amino acids. Trimming left V 3 bases short and J 5 bases short, with 9 bases between. CDR3 nucleotides: TGTGCCAGCAGCTGGCGCGGAGATCAGCCCCAGCATTTT. Its protein product is CASSWRGDQPQHF.

The V call is TRBV9, the J call TRBJ1-2; D gene uncertain. Trimming pared 5 bases from V and 5 bases from J, leaving 16 bases between. This CDR3 region has 14 residues. Germline V gene lookup returns CDR1 SGDLS and CDR2 YYNGEE. The chain's CDR3 is CASRELSLGYGYTF. The DNA of the CDR3 is TGTGCCAGCAGGGAGCTAAGTTTGGGTTATGGCTACACCTTC. The full variable domain, with the rest looked up from reference TRBV9 and TRBJ1-2, is DSGVTQTPKHLITATGQRVTLRCSPRSGDLSVYWYQQSLDQGLQFLIQYYNGEERAKGNILERFSAQQFPDLHSELNLSSLELGDSALYFCASRELSLGYGYTFGSGTRLTVV.

V usage is TRBV27 and J usage is TRBJ1-6; no clear D. The V end was cut by 8 bases, the J end by 9 bases, with 2 bases between. Germline V gene lookup returns CDR1 MNHEY and CDR2 SMNVEV (reference sequence). This CDR3 has 9 residues. The CDR3 DNA reads as TGTGCCAGCGTTTCACCCCTCCACTTT. The encoded protein is CASVSPLHF.

This clone was counted between two and nine times. The chain links TRBV9 to TRBJ1-2, with D unresolved. The germline V gene encodes CDR1 SGDLS and CDR2 YYNGEE. V lost 2 bases, J lost 8 bases, and 13 bases lay in between. The length of the CDR3 is 13 residues. The CDR3 is CASSVTDVGGYTF. DNA for the CDR3: TGTGCCAGCAGCGTCACGGACGTTGGGGGCTACACCTTC.

The chain has TRBV6-1 and TRBJ2-5; D may be TRBD2 (5 bases). CDR1 and CDR2 from the germline V gene are MNHNS and SASEGT. CDR3 length: 14 amino acids. Trimming took 3 bases from V and 5 from J, leaving 13 bases between them. CDR3 sequence: CASSEILGRETQYF. The DNA of the CDR3 is TGTGCCAGCAGTGAGATACTAGGCAGGGAGACCCAGTACTTC.

The rearrangement uses TRBV18 and TRBJ1-5; a weak D match, TRBD1 (6 bases). The CDR3 length is 13 residues. CDR1 KGHSH and CDR2 LQKENI come from the germline V gene. V lost 3 bases, J lost 4 bases, and 7 bases lay in between. The CDR3 DNA reads TGTGCCAGCTCACCGCAGGGGAATCAGCCCCAGCATTTT. Its protein is CASSPQGNQPQHF.

This clone was detected only a few times. This chain joins TRBV4-3 and TRBJ2-7; D is perhaps TRBD1 (5 bases). The CDR3 spans 13 residues. Germline V CDR1 and CDR2: LGHNA, YSLEER. Trimming left V 2 bases short and J 3 bases short, with 8 bases between. The CDR3 loop is CASSQTQGYEQYF. For the CDR3, the DNA is TGCGCCAGCAGCCAAACCCAGGGCTACGAGCAGTACTTC.

Points on this clone: The sample contains more than one DNA sequence encoding this CDR3. This chain connects TRBV7-2 to TRBJ2-2; 8 nucleotides align to TRBD2. The germline V gene encodes CDR1 SGHTA and CDR2 FQGNSA. CDR3 length equals 16 residues. The junction had 7 bases not matched to a gene; V was cut back by 2 bases and J by 5 bases. This CDR3 reads CASSLLSGGGTGELFF. CDR3 sequence (DNA): TGTGCCAGCAGCTTACTGAGCGGGGGTGGTACCGGGGAGCTGTTTTTT.